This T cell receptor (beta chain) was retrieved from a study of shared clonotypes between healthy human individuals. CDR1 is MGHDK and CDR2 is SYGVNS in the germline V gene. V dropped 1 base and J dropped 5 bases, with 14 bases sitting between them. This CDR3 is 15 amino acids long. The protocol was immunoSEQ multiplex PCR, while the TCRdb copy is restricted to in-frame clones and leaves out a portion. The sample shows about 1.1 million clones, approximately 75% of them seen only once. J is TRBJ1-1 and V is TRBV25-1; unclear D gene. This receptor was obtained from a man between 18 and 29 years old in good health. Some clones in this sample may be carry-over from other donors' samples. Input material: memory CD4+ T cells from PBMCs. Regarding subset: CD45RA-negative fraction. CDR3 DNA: TGTGCCAGCAGTGAATCTGTGGATGTCAGGACTGAAGCTTTCTTT. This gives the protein CASSESVDVRTEAFF. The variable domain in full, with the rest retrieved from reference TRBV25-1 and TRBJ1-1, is EADIYQTPRYLVIGTGKKITLECSQTMGHDKMYWYQQDPGMELHLIHYSYGVNSTEKGDLSSESTVSRIRTEHFPLTLESARPSHTSQYLCASSESVDVRTEAFFGQGTRLTVV.